The next 14 T cell receptor beta chains were all read from a single sample in a study of breast tumors, draining lymph nodes, adjacent tissues. TCRdb processed the multiplex PCR reads anew with MiXCR; each CDR3 protein has one entry. The sample has over 12,000 distinct CDR3 sequences, around 47% seen once. The sample comprised tumor-adjacent breast tissue. These receptor sequences come from a female donor with breast cancer. Some clones in this sample may be carry-over from other donors' samples.

This clonotype was counted at least ten times. The chain has TRBV20-1 and TRBJ2-1; 8 nucleotides align to TRBD2. The CDR3 loop spans 16 amino acids. Per the germline V gene, CDR1 is DFQATT and CDR2 is SNEGSKA (reference sequence). After removal of 2 bases from V and 0 bases from J, the junction contained 6 bases not matched to a gene. The CDR3 DNA is TGCAGTGCTAGATCCAGCGGGGGAAACTCCTACAATGAGCAGTTCTTC. This codes for CSARSSGGNSYNEQFF.

The V call is TRBV29-1, the J call TRBJ2-5, with 15 bases identical to TRBD2. The CDR3 loop spans 15 amino acids. The V segment lost 6 bases and the J segment 2 bases; nucleotides outside the gene matches: 4. CDR1 and CDR2 from the germline V gene are SQVTM and ANQGSEA. The CDR3 loop is CSVGTSGGPQETQYF. As DNA, the CDR3 is TGCAGCGTAGGGACTAGCGGGGGGCCACAAGAGACCCAGTACTTC.

The sample holds many counts of this clonotype. In nucleotides, the CDR3 is TGCAGTGCTAACGGGGCCCGCTCTGGGGCCAACGTCCTGACTTTC. Residues: CSANGARSGANVLTF. The chain joins TRBV20-1 to TRBJ2-6; the D call may be TRBD1 or TRBD2 (5 bases each). The germline CDR1 and CDR2 sequences are DFQATT and SNEGSKA (reference sequence). The CDR3 has 15 amino acids. V was cut by 4 bases and J by 0 bases, with 10 bases left in between.

The table lists this clonotype with a few counts. The chain has TRBV2 and TRBJ1-1; perhaps TRBD1 as D (6 bases). V lost 7 bases and J lost 4, with 10 bases in between. Germline CDR1 is SNHLY and CDR2 is FYNNEI. This CDR3 spans 12 amino acids. The CDR3 region has the DNA TGTGCCAGCACTCAGGGGAGCACTGAAGCTTTCTTT. Translated: CASTQGSTEAFF.

J is TRBJ1-3 and V is TRBV20-1; D remains ambiguous. The CDR3 loop spans 14 amino acids. The germline CDR1 and CDR2 sequences are DFQATT and SNEGSKA (reference sequence). Between the trimmed V and J ends, which lost 1 base and 2 bases, there was a span of 9 bases. The chain's CDR3 is CSARVGQAGNTIYF. CDR3 nucleotides: TGCAGTGCTAGAGTTGGGCAAGCTGGAAACACCATATATTTT.

This clonotype is medium-sized (0.01 to 0.1%) within its sample. The V gene is TRBV7-6, the J gene TRBJ2-7; 8 bases match TRBD2. The CDR3 extends over 16 amino acids. With 3 bases clipped from V and 4 bases from J, the junction kept 11 bases outside the gene matches. The germline V gene encodes CDR1 SGHVS and CDR2 FNYEAQ. The CDR3 spells CASSFSSAGGFYEQYF. In nucleotides, the CDR3 is TGTGCCAGCAGCTTTAGCTCGGCGGGAGGTTTTTACGAGCAGTACTTC.

At least ten counts were recorded for this clonotype. The CDR3 sequence: CARRTSGRVADTQYF. The CDR3 bases are TGTGCCAGACGGACTAGCGGGAGGGTTGCAGATACGCAGTATTTT. The chain is built from TRBV6-5 and TRBJ2-3, with TRBD2 matching 15 bases. This CDR3 region has 15 residues. The V gene's germline CDR1 is MNHEY and CDR2 SVGAGI. V lost 9 bases, J lost 4 bases, and 5 bases stayed unmatched.

Details on this clonotype: At one end the junction does not follow the germline gene, possibly because of a read error. This rearrangement joins TRBV25-1 to TRBJ2-6; D might be TRBD1 (5 bases). The CDR3 spans 15 residues. Germline CDR1 is MGHDK and CDR2 is SYGVNS. The CDR3 protein is CASSSWSSGANVPTF. The DNA for the CDR3 is TGTGCCAGCAGTTCTTGGAGCTCTGGGGCTAACGTCCCGACTTTC. Supplemented by reference TRBV25-1 and TRBJ2-6, the full variable domain reads EADIYQTPRYLVIGTGKKITLECSQTMGHDKMYWYQQDPGMELHLIHYSYGVNSTEKGDLSSESTVSRIRTEHFPLTLESARPSHTSQYLCASSSWSSGANVPTFGAGSRLTVL.

This clonotype has a handful of counts. V usage is TRBV5-1 and J usage is TRBJ2-5, with 7 bases that match TRBD2. This CDR3 spans 14 amino acids. The V gene's germline CDR1 is SGHRS and CDR2 YFSETQ. The V segment lost 5 bases and the J segment 4 bases; nucleotides outside the gene matches: 8. In nucleotides, the CDR3 is TGCGCCAGCAGTTTGTGGGGGGGGGGAGAGACCCAGTACTTC. Protein: CASSLWGGGETQYF. Full variable domain (rest looked up from reference TRBV5-1 and TRBJ2-5): KAGVTQTPRYLIKTRGQQVTLSCSPISGHRSVSWYQQTPGQGLQFLFEYFSETQRNKGNFPGRFSGRQFSNSRSEMNVSTLELGDSALYLCASSLWGGGETQYFGPGTRLLVL.

This clonotype was seen ten or more times. This may be a read error, as it is one base from a much larger clone. The chain links TRBV6-1 to TRBJ2-7; D gene unclear. The CDR3 totals 12 residues. Per germline, CDR1 MNHNS and CDR2 SASEGT. The V end lost 5 bases, the J end lost 3 bases, and 8 bases lay between the germline ends. The DNA of the CDR3 is TGTGCCAGCAGTCGCGACAACTACGAGCAGTACTTC. It is translated as CASSRDNYEQYF.

The chain joins TRBV2 to TRBJ2-3; TRBD2 matches at 10 bases. This CDR3 comprises 17 residues. J was trimmed by 0 bases and V by 5 bases; bases with no gene match: 8. The germline V gene encodes CDR1 SNHLY and CDR2 FYNNEI. The DNA of the CDR3 is TGTGCCAGCAGTACCCTAAGCGGGGGGGCTAGCACAGATACGCAGTATTTT. Translation gives CASSTLSGGASTDTQYF.

The chain is built from TRBV20-1 and TRBJ2-7; 9 nucleotides agree with TRBD1. V trimming: 2 bases; J trimming: 3 bases; junction bases outside the gene matches: 11. Germline V gene data show CDR1 as DFQATT and CDR2 as SNEGSKA (reference sequence). There are 16 residues in the CDR3. The CDR3 nucleotides are TGCAGTGCTAGACCCAGTTACCGGGACAGGGACTACGAGCAGTACTTC. It specifies CSARPSYRDRDYEQYF.

CDR3 sequence: CASSFGASGSGTSREQFF. As DNA, the CDR3 is TGTGCCAGCAGCTTTGGGGCTAGCGGGAGTGGAACGTCACGTGAGCAGTTCTTC. The chain recombines TRBV7-2 with TRBJ2-1; 10 bases map to TRBD2. CDR1 SGHTA and CDR2 FQGNSA come from the germline V gene. The CDR3 is 18 amino acids. The junction had 17 bases not matched to a gene; V was cut back by 3 bases and J by 9 bases.

In this sample, this clonotype turned up many times. The gene calls are TRBV18 and TRBJ2-7; unclear D gene. CDR1 is KGHSH and CDR2 is LQKENI in the germline V gene. Trimming removed 2 bases at V and 3 bases at J, with 5 bases between. This CDR3 is 12 amino acids long. The CDR3 reads CASSPTGYEQYF. The CDR3 DNA sequence: TGTGCCAGCTCACCAACGGGCTACGAGCAGTACTTC. The variable domain in full, completed from reference TRBV18 and TRBJ2-7, reads NAGVMQNPRHLVRRRGQEARLRCSPMKGHSHVYWYRQLPEEGLKFMVYLQKENIIDESGMPKERFSAEFPKEGPSILRIQQVVRGDSAAYFCASSPTGYEQYFGPGTRLTVT.